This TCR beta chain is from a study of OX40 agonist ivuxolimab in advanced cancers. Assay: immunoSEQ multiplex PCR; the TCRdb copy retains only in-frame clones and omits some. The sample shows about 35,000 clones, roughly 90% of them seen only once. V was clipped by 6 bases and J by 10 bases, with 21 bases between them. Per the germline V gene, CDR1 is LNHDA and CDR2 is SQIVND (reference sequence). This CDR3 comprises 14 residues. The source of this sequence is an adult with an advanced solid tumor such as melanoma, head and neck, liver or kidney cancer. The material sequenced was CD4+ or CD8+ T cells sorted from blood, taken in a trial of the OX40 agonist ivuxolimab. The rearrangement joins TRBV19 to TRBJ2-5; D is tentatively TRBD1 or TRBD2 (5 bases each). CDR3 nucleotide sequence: TGTGCCAGTAGGCATAGGGACCCCGGATCCGTCCAGTACTTC. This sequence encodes CASRHRDPGSVQYF.